The T cell receptor beta chain under discussion was sequenced for a study of T cells in tumors after PD-1 blockade. Study summary: No patient had prior checkpoint blockade, systemic immunosuppression, or radiotherapy within 4 weeks. During anti-PD-1 treatment, some patients continued daily vismodegib 150 mg. Peripheral blood samples averaged roughly 40,000 unique clonotypes and more than 100,000 templates.

V was clipped by 8 bases and J by 4 bases; unmatched bases: 9. Germline CDR1 is MNHEY and CDR2 is SVGAGI. The CDR3 is 15 amino acids. Here immunoSEQ multiplex PCR was the method, and the copy in TCRdb shows in-frame clones only, minus some. Of 54,000 or so clones listed, just under 80% are singletons. The chain recombines TRBV6-5 with TRBJ2-2; 8 bases line up with TRBD1. The origin of this receptor is a human donor with basal cell carcinoma. Material: PBMCs, obtained before anti-PD-1 treatment. The CDR3 loop is CASLVRDRGTGELFF. The DNA for the CDR3 is TGTGCCAGCTTGGTCCGTGACAGGGGCACCGGGGAGCTGTTTTTT.